The source of this T cell receptor (beta chain) is a study of CD8 T cells in ankylosing spondylitis. TCRdb reprocessed the 5' RACE reads via MiXCR and lists one record per CDR3 protein. In the table there are 100,000 to 150,000 distinct CDR3 sequences, roughly an eighth of which are singletons. V lost 4 bases to trimming and J lost 4 bases; unmatched junction nucleotides: 6. This CDR3 has 14 amino acids. The V gene's germline CDR1 is SGDLS and CDR2 YYNGEE. About this clonotype: The antigen is unknown.

Notes on the study in general: The study looked at matched synovial fluid samples from ankylosing spondylitis patients. Disease-linked clones were reported to be significantly enriched there. The authors found the disease-linked clones to be CD8+ and relatively rare in peripheral blood.

V usage is TRBV9 and J usage is TRBJ2-3, with 7 bases fitting TRBD2. The sequence was collected from a female donor with ankylosing spondylitis or in good health (not recorded which). The sequenced sample was blood, either unsorted or a sorted T cell fraction (not recorded which). The CDR3 reads CASSPGLGADTQYF. The CDR3 nucleotides are TGTGCCAGCAGCCCAGGACTAGGGGCAGATACGCAGTATTTT.